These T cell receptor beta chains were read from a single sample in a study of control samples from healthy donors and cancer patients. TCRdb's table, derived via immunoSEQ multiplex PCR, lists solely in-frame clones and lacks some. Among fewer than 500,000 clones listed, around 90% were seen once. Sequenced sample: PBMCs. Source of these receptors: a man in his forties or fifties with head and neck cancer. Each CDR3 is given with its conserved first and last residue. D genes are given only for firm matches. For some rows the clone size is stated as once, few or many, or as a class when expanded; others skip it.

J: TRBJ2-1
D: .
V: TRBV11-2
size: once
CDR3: CASSRASGSYNEQFF
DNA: TGTGCCAGCAGCAGAGCCAGCGGATCCTACAATGAGCAGTTCTTC

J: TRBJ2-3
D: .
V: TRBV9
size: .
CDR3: CASSVGQGLPSTDTQYF
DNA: TGTGCCAGCAGCGTAGGCCAGGGGTTGCCTAGCACAGATACGCAGTATTTT

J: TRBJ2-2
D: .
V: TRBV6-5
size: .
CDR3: CASSYGVSLTAGELFF
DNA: TGTGCCAGCAGTTACGGGGTGAGCTTAACCGCCGGGGAGCTGTTTTTT

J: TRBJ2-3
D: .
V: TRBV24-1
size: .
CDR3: CATSDGTATPSTDTQYF
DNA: TGTGCCACCAGTGATGGGACCGCTACCCCTAGCACAGATACGCAGTATTTT

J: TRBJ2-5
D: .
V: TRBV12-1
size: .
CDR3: CASSFTVLGARFYGTQYF
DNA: TGTGCCAGCAGCTTCACGGTTCTGGGGGCGAGGTTTTACGGAACCCAGTACTTC

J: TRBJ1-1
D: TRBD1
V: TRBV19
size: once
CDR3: CASSIDAGQGNTEAFF
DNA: TGTGCCAGTAGTATAGATGCCGGACAGGGAAACACTGAAGCTTTCTTT

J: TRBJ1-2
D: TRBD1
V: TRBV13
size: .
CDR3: CASSLADRTYGYTF
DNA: TGTGCCAGCAGCTTAGCGGACAGGACCTATGGCTACACCTTC

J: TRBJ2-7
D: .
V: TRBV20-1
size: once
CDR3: CSARDGEEQYF
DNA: TGCAGTGCTAGAGATGGGGAAGAGCAGTACTTC

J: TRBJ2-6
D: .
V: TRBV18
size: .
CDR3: CASSPDDWGPGANVLTF
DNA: TGTGCCAGCTCACCCGATGACTGGGGCCCTGGGGCCAACGTCCTGACTTTC

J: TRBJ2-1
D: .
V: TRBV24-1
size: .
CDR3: CATSDRLGLGMQFF
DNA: TGTGCCACCAGTGATCGACTAGGCCTGGGGATGCAGTTCTTC

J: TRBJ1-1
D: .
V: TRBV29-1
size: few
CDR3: CSVERRLVPNTEAFF
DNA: TGCAGCGTTGAACGCAGGCTAGTCCCGAACACTGAAGCTTTCTTT

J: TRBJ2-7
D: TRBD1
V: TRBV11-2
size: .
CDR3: CASSPGQVQRLRWEYF
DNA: TGTGCCAGCAGCCCGGGACAGGTCCAGCGCCTACGATGGGAGTACTTC

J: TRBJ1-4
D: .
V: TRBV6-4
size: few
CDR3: CASSDGATNEKLFF
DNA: TGTGCCAGCAGTGACGGGGCAACTAATGAAAAACTGTTTTTT

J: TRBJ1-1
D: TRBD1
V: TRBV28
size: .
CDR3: CASRVRQGGAFF
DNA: TGTGCCAGCCGAGTTAGACAGGGGGGAGCTTTCTTT

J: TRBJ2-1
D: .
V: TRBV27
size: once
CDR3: CASSRDFSSYNEQFF
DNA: TGTGCCAGCAGCCGGGACTTTAGCTCCTACAATGAGCAGTTCTTC

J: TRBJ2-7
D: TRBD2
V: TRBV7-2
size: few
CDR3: CASSPRTSGRSYEQYF
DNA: TGTGCCAGCAGCCCCCGGACTAGCGGGAGATCCTACGAGCAGTACTTC

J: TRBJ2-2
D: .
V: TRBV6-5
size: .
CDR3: CASSGQSKGSGELFF
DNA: TGTGCCAGCAGCGGACAATCAAAGGGCTCCGGGGAGCTGTTTTTT

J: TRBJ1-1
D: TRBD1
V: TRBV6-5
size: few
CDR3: CASNRDRPEAFF
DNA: TGTGCCAGCAACCGGGACAGGCCTGAAGCTTTCTTT

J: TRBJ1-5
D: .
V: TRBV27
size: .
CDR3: CASYQGEPQPQHF
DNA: TGTGCCAGCTACCAAGGGGAGCCTCAGCCCCAGCATTTT

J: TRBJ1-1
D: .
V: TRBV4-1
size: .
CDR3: CASSQMPGMNTEAFF
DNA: TGCGCCAGCAGCCAAATGCCGGGGATGAACACTGAAGCTTTCTTT

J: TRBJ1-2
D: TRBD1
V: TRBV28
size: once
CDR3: CASSLLVGTGGYGYTF
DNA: TGTGCCAGCAGTTTGTTGGTAGGGACAGGGGGCTATGGCTACACCTTC

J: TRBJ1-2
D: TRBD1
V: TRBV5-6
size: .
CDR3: CASSITGGIYGYTF
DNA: TGTGCCAGCAGCATTACAGGGGGTATCTATGGCTACACCTTC

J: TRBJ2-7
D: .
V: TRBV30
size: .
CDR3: CAWSVDSASSYEQYF
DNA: TGTGCCTGGAGTGTCGATAGCGCCAGCTCCTACGAGCAGTACTTC

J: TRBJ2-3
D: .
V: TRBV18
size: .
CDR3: CASSLEDTQYF
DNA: TGTGCCAGCTCACTTGAGGATACGCAGTATTTT

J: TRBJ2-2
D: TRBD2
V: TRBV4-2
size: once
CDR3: CASSQGGILTGELFF
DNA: TGTGCCAGCAGCCAGGGGGGGATTCTCACCGGGGAGCTGTTTTTT

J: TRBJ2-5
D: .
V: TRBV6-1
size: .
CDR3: CASSELAGWETQYF
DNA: TGTGCCAGCAGTGAATTGGCAGGGTGGGAGACCCAGTACTTC

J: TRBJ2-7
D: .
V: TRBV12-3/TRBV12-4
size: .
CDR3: CASRYEEGYEQYF
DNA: TGTGCCAGCAGATATGAGGAGGGCTACGAGCAGTACTTC

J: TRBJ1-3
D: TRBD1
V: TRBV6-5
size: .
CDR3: CASSYSGTGSRNTIYF
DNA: TGTGCCAGCAGTTACTCAGGGACAGGGAGCCGAAACACCATATATTTT

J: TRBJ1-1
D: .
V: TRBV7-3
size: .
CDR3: CASSFLGQSTEAFF
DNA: TGTGCCAGCAGCTTCCTGGGACAATCCACTGAAGCTTTCTTT

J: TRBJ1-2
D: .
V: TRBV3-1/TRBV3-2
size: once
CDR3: CASSQEPLVSDYGYTF
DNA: TGTGCCAGCAGCCAAGAGCCACTTGTCTCTGACTATGGCTACACCTTC

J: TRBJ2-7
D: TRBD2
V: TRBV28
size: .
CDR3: CASPPESGGGEQYF
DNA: TGTGCCAGCCCGCCGGAGTCGGGGGGAGGCGAGCAGTACTTC

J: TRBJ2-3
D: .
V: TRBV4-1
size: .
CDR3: CASSLSQGADTQYF
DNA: TGCGCCAGCAGCCTCTCTCAAGGGGCAGATACGCAGTATTTT

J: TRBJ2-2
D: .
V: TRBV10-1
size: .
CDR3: CASSERLDQRNTGELFF
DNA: TGCGCCAGCAGTGAGAGACTCGACCAAAGAAACACCGGGGAGCTGTTTTTT

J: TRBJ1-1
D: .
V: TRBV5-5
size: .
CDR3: CASSFGQTNTEAFF
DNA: TGTGCCAGCAGCTTCGGGCAGACGAACACTGAAGCTTTCTTT

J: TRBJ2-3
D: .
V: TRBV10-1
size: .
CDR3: CASSESLGSGTDTQYF
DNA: TGCGCCAGCAGTGAGAGTCTGGGTTCAGGGACAGATACGCAGTATTTT

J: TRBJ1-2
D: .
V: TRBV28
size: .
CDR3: CAPCGPSLGYTF
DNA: TGTGCCCCTTGTGGGCCCTCGTTGGGCTACACCTTC

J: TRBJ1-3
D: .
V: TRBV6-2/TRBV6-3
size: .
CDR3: CASSYLGGAAGNTIYF
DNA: TGTGCCAGCAGTTACTTGGGCGGAGCCGCTGGAAACACCATATATTTT

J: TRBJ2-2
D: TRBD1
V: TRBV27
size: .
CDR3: CASSLSLTGGGELFF
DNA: TGTGCCAGCAGTTTATCCCTGACAGGGGGCGGGGAGCTGTTTTTT

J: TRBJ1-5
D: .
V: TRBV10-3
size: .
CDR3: CAISEGGTPEAPQHF
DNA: TGTGCCATCAGTGAGGGAGGGACACCCGAGGCGCCCCAGCATTTT

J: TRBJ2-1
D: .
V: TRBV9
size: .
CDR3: CASSVAGNNEQFF
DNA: TGTGCCAGCAGCGTAGCCGGGAACAATGAGCAGTTCTTC

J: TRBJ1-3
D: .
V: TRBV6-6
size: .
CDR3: CASSYSVSGNTIYF
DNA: TGTGCCAGCAGTTACTCGGTGTCCGGAAACACCATATATTTT

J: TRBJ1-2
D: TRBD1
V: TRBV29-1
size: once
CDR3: CSSPGQGNGYTF
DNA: TGCAGCTCCCCGGGACAGGGGAATGGCTACACCTTC

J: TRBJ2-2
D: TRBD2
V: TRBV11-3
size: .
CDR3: CASSSSPGLAGELFF
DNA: TGTGCCAGCAGCTCGTCGCCGGGACTAGCTGGGGAGCTGTTTTTT

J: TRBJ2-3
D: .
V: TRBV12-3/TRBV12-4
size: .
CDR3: CASTLDPNTQYF
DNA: TGTGCCAGCACCTTGGATCCGAATACGCAGTATTTT

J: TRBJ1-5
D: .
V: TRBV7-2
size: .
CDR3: CASSLARHSNQPQHF
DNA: TGTGCCAGCAGCTTAGCGAGGCATAGCAATCAGCCCCAGCATTTT

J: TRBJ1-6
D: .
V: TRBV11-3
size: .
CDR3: CASSRDGGSPLHF
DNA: TGTGCCAGCAGCCGGGACGGCGGTTCACCCCTCCACTTT

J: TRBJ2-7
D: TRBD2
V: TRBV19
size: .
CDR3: CASSKLAGELYSREQYF
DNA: TGTGCCAGTAGTAAGCTAGCGGGAGAGCTCTACTCGCGGGAGCAGTACTTC

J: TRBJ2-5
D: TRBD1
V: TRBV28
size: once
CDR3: CASSRTGGQETQYF
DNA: TGTGCCAGCAGTCGGACAGGGGGCCAAGAGACCCAGTACTTC

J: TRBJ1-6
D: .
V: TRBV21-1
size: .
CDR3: CASSNEGRGHSPLHF
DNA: TGTGCCAGCAGCAACGAAGGACGGGGGCATTCACCCCTCCACTTT

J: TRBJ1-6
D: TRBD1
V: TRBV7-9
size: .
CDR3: CASSLHGTGGSPLHF
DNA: TGTGCCAGCAGCTTACACGGGACAGGGGGTTCACCCCTCCACTTT

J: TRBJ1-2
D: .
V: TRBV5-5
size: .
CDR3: CASSLEAGAVGYGYTF
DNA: TGTGCCAGCAGCTTGGAGGCGGGGGCAGTGGGCTATGGCTACACCTTC

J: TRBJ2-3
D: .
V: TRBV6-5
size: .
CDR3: CAVSWAGTTDTQYF
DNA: TGTGCCGTAAGTTGGGCGGGGACCACAGATACGCAGTATTTT

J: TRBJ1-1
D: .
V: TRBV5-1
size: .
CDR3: CASTQYPGHFIEAFF
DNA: TGCGCCAGCACCCAATATCCGGGACACTTTATTGAAGCTTTCTTT